The clone carrying this T cell receptor beta chain was recorded a few times. The target antigen is unknown. The sample comes from a study of post-analysis software for immune sequencing data. Study at large: Relapsing-remitting, secondary progressive and progressive-relapsing forms made up the multiple sclerosis disease courses. Broader study findings: Diversity measured as normalized Chao1 was significantly lower in multiple sclerosis patients than in controls. Patients had higher frequencies than controls of five TRBV segments, including TRBV5-6, TRBV5-1 and TRBV20-1. Batch-matched samples strongly co-clustered by F measure.

Unique molecular identifiers tagged the TCR beta cDNA libraries. A population of about 1 to 11 million T cells gave rise to approximately 500,000 cDNA molecules. TCRdb fed the PCR reads into MiXCR, producing one record per CDR3 protein. The sample carries about 770,000 distinct CDR3 sequences, under 60% recorded once. The CDR3 loop spans 13 amino acids. V was shortened by 6 bases and J by 4 bases, with 15 bases between the two germline ends. Germline values: CDR1 SQVTM, CDR2 ANQGSEA. The sequencing input was blood. The chain combines TRBV29-1 with TRBJ1-2, with D unresolved. The sequence came from a girl aged 5-17 years with multiple sclerosis. CDR3 loop: CSVPAQGIYGYTF. In nucleotides, the CDR3 is TGCAGCGTCCCGGCGCAAGGTATCTATGGCTACACCTTC.